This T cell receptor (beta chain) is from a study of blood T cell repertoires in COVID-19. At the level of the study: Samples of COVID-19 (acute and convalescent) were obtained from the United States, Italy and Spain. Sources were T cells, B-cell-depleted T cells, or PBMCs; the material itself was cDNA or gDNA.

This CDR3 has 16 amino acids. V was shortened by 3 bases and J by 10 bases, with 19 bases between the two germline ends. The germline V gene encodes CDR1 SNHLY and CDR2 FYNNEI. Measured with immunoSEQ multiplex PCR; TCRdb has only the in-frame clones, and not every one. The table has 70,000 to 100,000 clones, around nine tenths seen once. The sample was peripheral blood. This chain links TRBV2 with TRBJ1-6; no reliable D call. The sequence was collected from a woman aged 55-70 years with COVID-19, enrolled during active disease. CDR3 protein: CASSDGSVGVASPLHF. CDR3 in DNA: TGTGCCAGCAGTGATGGTTCAGTTGGAGTAGCATCACCCCTCCACTTT.